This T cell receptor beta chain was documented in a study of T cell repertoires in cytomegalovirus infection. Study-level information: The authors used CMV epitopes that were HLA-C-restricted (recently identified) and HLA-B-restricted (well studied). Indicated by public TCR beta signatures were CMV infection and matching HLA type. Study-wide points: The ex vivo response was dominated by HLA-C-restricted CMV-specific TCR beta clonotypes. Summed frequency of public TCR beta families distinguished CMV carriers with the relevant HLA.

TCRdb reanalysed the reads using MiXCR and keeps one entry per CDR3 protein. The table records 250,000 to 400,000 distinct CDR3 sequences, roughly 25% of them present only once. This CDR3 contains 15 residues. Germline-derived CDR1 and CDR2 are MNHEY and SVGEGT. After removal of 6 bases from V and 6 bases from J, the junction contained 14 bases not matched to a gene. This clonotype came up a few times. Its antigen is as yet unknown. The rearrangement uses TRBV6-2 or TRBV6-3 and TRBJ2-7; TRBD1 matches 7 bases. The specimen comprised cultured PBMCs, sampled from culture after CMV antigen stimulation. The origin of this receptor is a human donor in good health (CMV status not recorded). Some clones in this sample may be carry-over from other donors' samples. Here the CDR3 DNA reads TGTGCCAGCAGCTACAGGGGTCGCGGTGAGTCCGAGCAGTACTTC. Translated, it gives CASSYRGRGESEQYF.